This record covers a single TCR beta chain. What it recognizes is unknown. Healthy bone marrow donors formed the donor group. These data belong to a study of cytomegalovirus exposure and HLA in healthy donors. This PCR relied on a set of 60 Vbeta primers and 13 Jbeta primers. Only in-frame clones appear in the TCRdb table, and some are missing; sequencing was by immunoSEQ multiplex PCR. This sample has around 74,000 clones; around 78% occur once, and the top ten carry around 3%. Study-level findings and limits: When presence/absence was analysed, sequencing depth was taken to be roughly uniform across donors. Later on, an analysis tied 15,000 or so TCR beta sequences to HLA alleles at 0.05 false discovery rate.

The receptor was derived from a man aged 40-49 years in good health and CMV-seronegative. Sequenced input: PBMCs.

CDR3 region: CASSYGPGKNTEAFF. CDR3 in DNA: TGTGCCAGCAGTTACGGTCCAGGCAAGAACACTGAAGCTTTCTTT. V gene TRBV6-5 combines with J gene TRBJ1-1; D unresolved. The CDR3 spans 15 residues. Trimming removed 2 bases at V and 1 base at J, with 11 bases between. Per germline, CDR1 MNHEY and CDR2 SVGAGI.